The present TCR beta chain was sequenced within a study of control samples from healthy donors and cancer patients. Sequencing used immunoSEQ multiplex PCR; TCRdb keeps in-frame clones, though not all of them. Of about 65,000 clones listed, approximately 90% are singletons. This CDR3 spans 16 amino acids. Germline V lookup: CDR1 SGHRS, CDR2 YFSETQ. The J segment lost 6 bases and the V segment lost 2 bases, leaving 8 bases of the junction unmatched. Input material: PBMCs. The origin of this receptor is a woman in her forties or fifties with colorectal cancer. The rearrangement uses TRBV5-1 and TRBJ1-4; the match to TRBD1 covers 9 bases. The CDR3 reads CASSLEARTGDEKLFF. The CDR3, as DNA: TGCGCCAGCAGCTTAGAGGCTCGGACAGGGGATGAAAAACTGTTTTTT.